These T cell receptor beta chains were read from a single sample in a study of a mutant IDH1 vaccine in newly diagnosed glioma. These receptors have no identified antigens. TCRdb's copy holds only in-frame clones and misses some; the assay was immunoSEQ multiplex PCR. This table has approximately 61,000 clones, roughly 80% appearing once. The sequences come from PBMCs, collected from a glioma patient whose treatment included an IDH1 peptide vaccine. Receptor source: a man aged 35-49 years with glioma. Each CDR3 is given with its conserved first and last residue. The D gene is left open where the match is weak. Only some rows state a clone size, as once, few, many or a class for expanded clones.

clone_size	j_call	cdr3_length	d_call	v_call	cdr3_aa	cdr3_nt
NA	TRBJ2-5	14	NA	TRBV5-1	CASSLGREQETQYF	TGCGCCAGCAGCTTGGGGCGGGAACAAGAGACCCAGTACTTC
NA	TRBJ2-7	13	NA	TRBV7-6	CASSFGRGYEQYF	TGTGCCAGCAGCTTTGGACGGGGCTACGAGCAGTACTTC
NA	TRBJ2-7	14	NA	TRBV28	CASSLAPGRDEQYF	TGTGCCAGCAGTCTGGCTCCCGGGCGGGACGAGCAGTACTTC
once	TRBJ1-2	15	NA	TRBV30	CAWNTPGLGDYGYTF	TGTGCCTGGAATACGCCGGGACTTGGGGATTATGGCTACACCTTC
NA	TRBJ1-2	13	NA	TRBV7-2	CASSLTANYGYTF	TGTGCCAGCAGCTTGACAGCGAACTATGGCTACACCTTC
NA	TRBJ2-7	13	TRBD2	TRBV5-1	CASSLAAGREQYF	TGCGCCAGCAGCTTGGCAGCGGGGCGTGAGCAGTACTTC
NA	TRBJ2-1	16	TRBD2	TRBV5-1	CASSGRLAGVHNEQFF	TGCGCCAGCAGCGGCCGACTAGCGGGAGTCCACAATGAGCAGTTCTTC
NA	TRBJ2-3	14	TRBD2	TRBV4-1	CASSPAGGSDTQYF	TGCGCCAGCAGCCCAGCGGGAGGCTCAGATACGCAGTATTTT
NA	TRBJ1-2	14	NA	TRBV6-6	CASSYDSSNYGYTF	TGTGCCAGCAGTTACGACAGTTCTAACTATGGCTACACCTTC
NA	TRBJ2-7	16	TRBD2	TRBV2	CASSDLTSGFSYEQYF	TGTGCCAGCAGTGACTTGACTAGCGGGTTTTCCTACGAGCAGTACTTC
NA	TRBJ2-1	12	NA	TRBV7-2	CASSPTTNEQFF	TGTGCCAGCAGTCCTACAACAAATGAGCAGTTCTTC
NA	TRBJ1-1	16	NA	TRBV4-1	CASSLPGTLAPIEAFF	TGCGCCAGCAGCCTACCGGGGACGCTCGCCCCTATTGAAGCTTTCTTT
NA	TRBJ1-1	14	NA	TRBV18	CASSPQRGGTEAFF	TGTGCCAGCTCACCGCAAAGGGGGGGGACTGAAGCTTTCTTT
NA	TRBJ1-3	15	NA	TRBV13	CASSLTRSSGNTIYF	TGTGCCAGCAGCTTAACCAGGAGCTCTGGAAACACCATATATTTT
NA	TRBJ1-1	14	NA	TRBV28	CASSLVQGGTEAFF	TGTGCCAGCAGTTTGGTACAGGGAGGGACTGAAGCTTTCTTT
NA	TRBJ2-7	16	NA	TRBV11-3	CASSLERGGGSYEQYF	TGTGCCAGCAGCTTAGAGAGGGGGGGCGGCTCCTACGAGCAGTACTTC
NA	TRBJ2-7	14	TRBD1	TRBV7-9	CASSSAQGAREQYF	TGTGCCAGCAGCTCCGCACAGGGGGCGCGTGAGCAGTACTTC
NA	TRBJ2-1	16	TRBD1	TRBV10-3	CAISESGDRGGNEQFF	TGTGCCATCAGTGAGTCAGGGGACAGGGGGGGCAATGAGCAGTTCTTC
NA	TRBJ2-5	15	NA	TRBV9	CASSVDPGAGETQYF	TGTGCCAGCAGCGTAGATCCGGGGGCAGGGGAGACCCAGTACTTC
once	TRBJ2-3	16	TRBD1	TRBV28	CASTLGGLQGADTQYF	TGTGCCAGCACTTTAGGTGGACTCCAGGGGGCAGATACGCAGTATTTT
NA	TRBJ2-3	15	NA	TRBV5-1	CASSLAGGGTDTQYF	TGCGCCAGCAGCTTGGCGGGGGGCGGCACAGATACGCAGTATTTT
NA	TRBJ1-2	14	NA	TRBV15	CATSRDRSSYGYTF	TGTGCCACCAGCAGAGACAGGAGCTCGTATGGCTACACCTTC
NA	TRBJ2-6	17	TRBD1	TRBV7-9	CASSRWTGGSGANVLTF	TGTGCCAGCAGCCGGTGGACAGGGGGCTCTGGGGCCAACGTCCTGACTTTC
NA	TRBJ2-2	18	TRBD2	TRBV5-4	CASSWGLAGGPITGELFF	TGTGCCAGCAGCTGGGGACTAGCGGGAGGGCCGATCACCGGGGAGCTGTTTTTT
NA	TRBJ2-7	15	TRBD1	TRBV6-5	CASSYSGTGLYEQYF	TGTGCCAGCAGTTACTCCGGGACAGGGCTATACGAGCAGTACTTC
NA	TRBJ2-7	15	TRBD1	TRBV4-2	CASSLTGQGLYEQYF	TGTGCCAGCAGCCTTACGGGACAGGGACTGTACGAGCAGTACTTC
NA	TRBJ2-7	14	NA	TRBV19	CASRPAQEAYEQYF	TGTGCCAGTAGGCCGGCACAGGAAGCCTACGAGCAGTACTTC
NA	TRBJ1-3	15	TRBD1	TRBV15	CATSRDRGPGNTIYF	TGTGCCACCAGCAGAGACAGGGGGCCTGGAAACACCATATATTTT
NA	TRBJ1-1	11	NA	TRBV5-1	CASSLGREAFF	TGCGCCAGCAGCTTGGGCCGCGAAGCTTTCTTT
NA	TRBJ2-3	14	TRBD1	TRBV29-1	CSVVLDRVPDTQYF	TGCAGCGTTGTATTGGACAGGGTCCCAGATACGCAGTATTTT
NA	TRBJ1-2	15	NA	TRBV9	CASSVEGSGGGGYTF	TGTGCCAGCAGCGTAGAAGGGTCGGGTGGAGGTGGCTACACCTTC
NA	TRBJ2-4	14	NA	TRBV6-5	CASRPGPIKNIQYF	TGTGCCAGCAGGCCTGGACCGATCAAAAACATTCAGTACTTC
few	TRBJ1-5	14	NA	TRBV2	CASRGQGSNQPQHF	TGTGCCAGCAGGGGCCAGGGATCCAATCAGCCCCAGCATTTT
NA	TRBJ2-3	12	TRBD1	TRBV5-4	CANGQGTDTQYF	TGTGCCAACGGACAGGGAACAGATACGCAGTATTTT
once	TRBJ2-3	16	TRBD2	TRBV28	CASSPLAGWGTDTQYF	TGTGCCAGCAGTCCACTAGCGGGGTGGGGGACAGATACGCAGTATTTT
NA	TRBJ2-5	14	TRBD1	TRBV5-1	CASSTGTGSETQYF	TGCGCCAGCAGCACCGGGACAGGGTCAGAGACCCAGTACTTC
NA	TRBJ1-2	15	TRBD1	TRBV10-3	CAISSQGAYGYGYTF	TGTGCCATCAGTAGCCAGGGGGCGTATGGCTATGGCTACACCTTC